This T cell receptor (beta chain) was found in a study of early T cells in non-severe SARS-CoV-2 infection (dated by TCRdb to about 2021). Context from the whole study: Bulk RNA from unsorted whole blood was used for TCR sequencing, so alpha and beta chains could not be paired. Broad study findings and their caveats: Matching against VDJdb was skewed toward anti-spike CD8 responses, likely underestimated virus-specific expansions, and missed private and CD4 specificities.

The CDR3 starts with the cysteine, ends with the phenylalanine, and has 15 residues. Only the CDR3 part of the read is kept: 45 bases, read in frame from the first base. According to the germline V gene (reference sequence), CDR1 reads LGHDT and CDR2 reads YNNKEL. Germline trimming amounts to 0 bases on V and 7 bases on J, with 1 as the count of junction bases outside the gene matches. Library preparation employed 5' RACE. Sequencing instrument: NextSeq 500. Unique molecular identifiers were attached to individual cDNA molecules in the TCR library protocol so that sequencing error and PCR bias could be corrected. Both TCR alpha and beta chains were sequenced, and tight co-correlation was observed between alpha and beta sequence abundances in each sample. As for the authors' bioinformatics: Decombinator V4 was used to annotate the V gene, J gene and CDR3 of the TCR sequences. TCRs were defined as expanded if a significant change between any two time points was detected under a Poisson model with p below 0.0001. TCR abundances were normalised to the total number of TCRs sequenced per sample and were expressed as counts per million. TRAV1-2 paired with TRAJ12, TRAJ20 or TRAJ33 defined MAIT TCRs, while TRAV10 paired with TRAJ18 defined iNKT TCRs. VDJdb, accessed 1 November 2021, was searched for CMV, EBV and SARS-CoV-2 annotated TCRs, with TCRs annotated for multiple antigens excluded. TCRdb reworked the public reads: Q25 trimming with fastp, MiXCR clone assembly, productive beta chains retained. Every CDR3 protein is listed once, alongside the most common genes and DNA of its rows. These V and J calls rely on TCRdb rather than the paper's analysis. The table for this sample lists around 77,000 distinct CDR3 sequences; about 9.4% of them were counted only once. Over 6% of the sample goes to the ten largest clones.

In the case of this clonotype: The target of this receptor is not known. No base quality values were provided; no much bigger clone lies one nucleotide off.

Set within a cohort of healthcare workers in London, UK, this nested case-control study involved weekly PCR testing of nasopharyngeal swabs along with blood sampling. Healthcare workers were recruited between 23 and 31 March 2020, during the week of the UK lockdown, and were followed weekly for up to roughly 15 weeks. The TCR originated in an adult who was a healthcare worker with PCR-confirmed SARS-CoV-2 infection or an uninfected control (not recorded which). The rearranged chain carries TRBV3-1 and TRBJ1-6, with TRBD1 identical over 9 junction bases. Sequenced here: whole blood, sampled at baseline. The sequence in DNA is TGTGCCAGCAGCCAAGAGGGACAGGGCAATTCACCCCTCCACTTT. It codes for CASSQEGQGNSPLHF.